The 9 T cell receptor beta chains listed next were all sequenced from one sample in a study of stem cell transplantation in POMP-related autoinflammatory disease. Sequenced by immunoSEQ multiplex PCR; TCRdb stores in-frame clones only, minus some. The data show approximately 65,000 clones, approximately 90% seen once. The sample consisted of CD4+ T cells from PBMCs, taken after stem cell transplantation. The receptors originated from a human patient with POMP-related autoinflammation and immune dysregulation (PRAID). The graft donor may have contributed some T cells.

Written as DNA, the CDR3 is TGTGCCAGCAGCCACCGACAGGGCCACTCGGAGACCCAGTACTTC. Translated: CASSHRQGHSETQYF. The chain carries TRBV5-6 and TRBJ2-5; 7 nucleotides agree with TRBD1. Trimming at V came to 4 bases and at J to 5 bases, leaving 11 bases not matched to a gene. The CDR3 sequence is 15 residues long. Germline loops: CDR1 SGHDT, CDR2 YYEEEE.

The table lists this clone with a count of one. This chain connects TRBV27 to TRBJ1-5; 7 bases align to TRBD1. Trimming cost V 6 bases and J 6 bases; bases outside gene matches: 8. The CDR3 is 14 amino acids. The germline V gene has CDR1 MNHEY and CDR2 SMNVEV (reference sequence). The CDR3 reads CASRKTGDRQPQHF. The CDR3 bases are TGTGCCAGCAGGAAAACAGGGGATCGTCAGCCCCAGCATTTT.

This sequence joins TRBV4-1 and TRBJ1-4, with TRBD1 matching over 10 bases. V dropped 3 bases and J dropped 7; count of bases not matched to a gene: 8. The CDR3 runs 16 residues. Germline CDR1 reads MGHRA; CDR2 reads YSYEKL. CDR3 coding DNA: TGCGCCAGCAGCCATTTTAGACAGGGGGCGTCTGAAAAACTGTTTTTT. This codes for CASSHFRQGASEKLFF.

The chain links TRBV9 to TRBJ2-3; TRBD2 matches 9 bases. The CDR3 is made up of 15 amino acids. The ends lost 2 bases at V and 0 bases at J; junction bases unmatched: 1. Germline CDR1 reads SGDLS; CDR2 reads YYNGEE. In nucleotides, the CDR3 is TGTGCCAGCAGCGTCGGGACTAGCAGCACAGATACGCAGTATTTT. It is translated as CASSVGTSSTDTQYF. Looking up the rest from reference TRBV9 and TRBJ2-3 gives the full variable domain: DSGVTQTPKHLITATGQRVTLRCSPRSGDLSVYWYQQSLDQGLQFLIQYYNGEERAKGNILERFSAQQFPDLHSELNLSSLELGDSALYFCASSVGTSSTDTQYFGPGTRLTVL.

J is TRBJ2-4 and V is TRBV5-1, with TRBD1 as a possible D gene (6 bases). The CDR3 contains 13 residues. Trimming stripped 5 bases from V and 5 bases from J, with 11 bases between. The germline gives CDR1 SGHRS, CDR2 YFSETQ. CDR3 coding DNA: TGCGCCAGCAGAGTGACAGGTGAAAACATTCAGTACTTC. Its protein product is CASRVTGENIQYF.

The chain carries TRBV3-1 (or the pseudogene TRBV3-2) and TRBJ2-3; D uncertain. The CDR3 is made up of 15 amino acids. V was pared by 4 bases and J by 5 bases, with 16 bases between. Germline assignment: CDR1 LGHDT and CDR2 YNNKEL (reference sequence). For the CDR3, the DNA is TGTGCCAGCAGCCCATTACCGGGCGCAAGAGATACGCAGTATTTT. The encoded protein is CASSPLPGARDTQYF.

This chain links TRBV5-1 with TRBJ1-2; 7 nucleotides align to TRBD1. V shed 2 bases, J shed 5 bases, and the junction held 12 bases outside the gene matches. CDR1 and CDR2 (germline): SGHRS, YFSETQ. The CDR3 loop spans 16 amino acids. The DNA of the CDR3 is TGCGCCAGCAGCTTCACCCGTGGGACAGCGTCATATGGCTACACCTTC. Translated: CASSFTRGTASYGYTF.

This CDR3 is CASSPNSIGGSYEQYF. The DNA of the CDR3 is TGTGCCAGCTCACCAAATTCTATCGGGGGCTCCTACGAGCAGTACTTC. The V gene is TRBV18, the J gene TRBJ2-7, with D perhaps matching TRBD2 (6 bases). The CDR3 runs 16 residues. Germline values: CDR1 KGHSH, CDR2 LQKENI. V was cut by 2 bases and J by 0 bases, with 14 bases left in between.

The V and J genes are TRBV4-1 and TRBJ1-4, with 9 bases aligning to TRBD1. V trimming: 1 base; J trimming: 0 bases; junction bases outside the gene matches: 3. The CDR3 loop spans 17 amino acids. CDR1 and CDR2 (germline): MGHRA, YSYEKL. The CDR3 sequence: CASSQGGQGATNEKLFF. In DNA form, the CDR3 reads TGCGCCAGCAGCCAAGGGGGACAGGGAGCAACTAATGAAAAACTGTTTTTT.